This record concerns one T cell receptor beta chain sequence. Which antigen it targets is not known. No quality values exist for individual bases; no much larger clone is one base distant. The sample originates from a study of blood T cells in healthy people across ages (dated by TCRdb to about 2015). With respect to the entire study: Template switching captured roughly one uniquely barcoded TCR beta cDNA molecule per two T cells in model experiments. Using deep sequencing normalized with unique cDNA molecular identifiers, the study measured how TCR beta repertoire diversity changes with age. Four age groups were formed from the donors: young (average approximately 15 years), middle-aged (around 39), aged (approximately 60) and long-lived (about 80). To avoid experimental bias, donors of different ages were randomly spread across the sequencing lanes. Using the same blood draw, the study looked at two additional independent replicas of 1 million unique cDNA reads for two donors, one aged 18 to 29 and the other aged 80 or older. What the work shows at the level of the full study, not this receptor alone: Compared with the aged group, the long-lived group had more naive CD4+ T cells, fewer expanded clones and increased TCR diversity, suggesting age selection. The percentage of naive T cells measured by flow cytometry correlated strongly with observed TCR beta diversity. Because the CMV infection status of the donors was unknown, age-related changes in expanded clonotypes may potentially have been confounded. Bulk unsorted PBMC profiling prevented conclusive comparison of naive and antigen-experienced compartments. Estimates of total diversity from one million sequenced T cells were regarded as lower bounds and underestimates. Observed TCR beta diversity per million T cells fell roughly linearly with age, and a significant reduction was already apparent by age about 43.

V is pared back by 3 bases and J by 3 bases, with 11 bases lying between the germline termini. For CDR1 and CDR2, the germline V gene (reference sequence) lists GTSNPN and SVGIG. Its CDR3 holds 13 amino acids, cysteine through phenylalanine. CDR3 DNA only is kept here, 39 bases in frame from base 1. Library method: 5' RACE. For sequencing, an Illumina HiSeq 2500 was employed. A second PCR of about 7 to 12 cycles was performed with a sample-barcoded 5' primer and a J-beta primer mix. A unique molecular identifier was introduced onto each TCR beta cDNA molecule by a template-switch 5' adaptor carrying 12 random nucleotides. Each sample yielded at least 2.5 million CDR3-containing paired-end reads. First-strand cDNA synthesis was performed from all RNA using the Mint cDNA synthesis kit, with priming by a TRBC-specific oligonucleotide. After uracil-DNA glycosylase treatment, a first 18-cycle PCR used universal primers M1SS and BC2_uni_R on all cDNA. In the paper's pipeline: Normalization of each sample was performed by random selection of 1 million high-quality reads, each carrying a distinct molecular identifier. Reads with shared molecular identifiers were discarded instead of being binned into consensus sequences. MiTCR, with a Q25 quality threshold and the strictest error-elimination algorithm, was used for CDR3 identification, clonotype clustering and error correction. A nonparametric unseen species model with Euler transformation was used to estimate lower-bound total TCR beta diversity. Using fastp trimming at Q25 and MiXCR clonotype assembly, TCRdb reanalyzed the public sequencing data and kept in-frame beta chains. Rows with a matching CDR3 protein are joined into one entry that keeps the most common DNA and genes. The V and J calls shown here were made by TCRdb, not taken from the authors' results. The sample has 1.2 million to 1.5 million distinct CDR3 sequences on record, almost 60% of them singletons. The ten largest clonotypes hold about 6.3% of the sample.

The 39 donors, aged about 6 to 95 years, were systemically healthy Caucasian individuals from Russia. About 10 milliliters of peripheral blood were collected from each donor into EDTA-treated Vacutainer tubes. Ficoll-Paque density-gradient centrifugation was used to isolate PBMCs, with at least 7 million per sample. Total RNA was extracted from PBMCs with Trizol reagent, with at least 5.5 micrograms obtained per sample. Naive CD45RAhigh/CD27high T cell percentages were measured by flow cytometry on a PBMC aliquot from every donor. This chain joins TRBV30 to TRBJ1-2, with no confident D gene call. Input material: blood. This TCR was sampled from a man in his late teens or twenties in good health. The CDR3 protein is CAWSPHSHYGYTF. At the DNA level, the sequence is TGTGCCTGGAGCCCCCACAGCCACTATGGCTACACCTTC.